This T cell receptor (beta chain) was obtained from a study of shared clonotypes between healthy human individuals. The wider study: CD4 naive cells filled three plates per donor, CD4 memory three, CD8 naive two and CD8 memory one.

Sequenced by immunoSEQ multiplex PCR; TCRdb stores in-frame clones only, minus some. The top ten hold 0.13% to 0.15% of the sample, which has about 2,500,000 clones, about 92% seen once. As regards this clone: Its target is unknown.

Participating donors were healthy, HIV-negative adults free of recent acute infections or vaccinations. In the CD4+ fraction, cells were divided into CD45RA+ naive and CD45RA-negative memory subsets. Overall study results and limits: Researchers found naive subsets generally carried larger estimated richness than memory subsets.

The CDR3 totals 14 residues. From germline, CDR1 is SGHTA and CDR2 FQGNSA. Trimming took off 5 bases at V and 2 bases at J, with 12 bases between the two ends. This sequence originates from a man younger than 35 in good health. The sample taken for sequencing was naive CD4+ T cells sorted from blood. Subset described: CD45RA+ positively selected. The rearrangement links TRBV7-2 to TRBJ2-5; no reliable D call. Here the CDR3 reads CASSAGTSQETQYF. The CDR3 DNA reads as TGTGCCAGCAGCGCAGGTACAAGTCAAGAGACCCAGTACTTC.